A selection of T cell receptor beta chains follows, all from one sample in a study of blood T cell repertoires in COVID-19. Profiled with immunoSEQ multiplex PCR; TCRdb holds only in-frame clones, not every one. The sample includes 45,000 to 65,000 clones, 90% to 95% of them seen just once. Sample: peripheral blood. All receptors derive from a human donor in a cohort sampled during active COVID-19. Both conserved end residues are part of each CDR3. Each record gives: V gene, J gene, clone size, D gene, CDR3 DNA, CDR3 protein. The D gene is left open where the match is weak. The size entry is marked missing in some rows and otherwise reads once, few, many or a size class.

TRBV30	TRBJ1-4	-	TRBD1	TGTGCCTGGGCTCCGGGACAGGGGGCGACTAATGAAAAACTGTTTTTT	CAWAPGQGATNEKLFF
TRBV5-4	TRBJ2-5	-	-	TGTGCCAGCAGCCCGCTCATCCTCTCACAGGGGGGGTTGAAGACCCAGTACTTC	CASSPLILSQGGLKTQYF
TRBV30	TRBJ1-4	-	-	TGTGCCTGGAGTGACTGGGGAGCAACTAATGAAAAACTGTTTTTT	CAWSDWGATNEKLFF
TRBV5-4	TRBJ2-5	-	TRBD2	TGTGCCAGCAGCCCGCGCGGGAGCGGCCAAGAGACCCAGTACTTC	CASSPRGSGQETQYF
TRBV10-3	TRBJ1-6	once	-	TGTGCCATGAGGGAGGGGGGCCGATCTAATTCACCCCTCCACTTT	CAMREGGRSNSPLHF
TRBV19	TRBJ2-7	-	-	TGTGCCAGTAGTATAGGGGGAGGACTCTCCTACGAGCAGTACTTC	CASSIGGGLSYEQYF
TRBV27	TRBJ2-7	-	-	TGTGCCAGCAGTTTTGGCCGACAGATTGTCTACGAGCAGTACTTC	CASSFGRQIVYEQYF
TRBV19	TRBJ2-2	-	-	TGTGCCAGTAGTATTCAGGTCGCCGGGGAGCTGTTTTTT	CASSIQVAGELFF
TRBV4-3	TRBJ1-2	-	-	TGCGCCAGCAGCCAAGATCGCCCGGGGTCAAATGGCTACACCTTC	CASSQDRPGSNGYTF
TRBV9	TRBJ2-3	-	TRBD2	TGTGCCAGCAGCGCCGGCACTAGCGGGGGGGGAGATACGCAGTATTTT	CASSAGTSGGGDTQYF
TRBV2	TRBJ2-2	-	-	TGTGCCAGCAGTGAACAGGGAGGCGGGGAGCTGTTTTTT	CASSEQGGGELFF
TRBV15	TRBJ2-1	-	TRBD2	TGTGCCACCAGCAGAGTTCCAGCGGGGAGCTCCTACAATGAGCAGTTCTTC	CATSRVPAGSSYNEQFF
TRBV7-3	TRBJ2-1	-	TRBD2	TGTGCCAGCAGCTTACTCGGGACTAGCGGGACATACAATGAGCAGTTCTTC	CASSLLGTSGTYNEQFF
TRBV6-5	TRBJ2-6	-	-	TGTGCCAGCAGTTACTCGGCAAGCTCTGGGGCCAACGTCCTGACTTTC	CASSYSASSGANVLTF
TRBV3-1/TRBV3-2	TRBJ1-4	once	-	TGTGCCAGCAGTCACCTCCAGGGTAACGATGAAAAACTGTTTTTT	CASSHLQGNDEKLFF
TRBV10-3	TRBJ2-1	-	TRBD2	TGTGCCATCCGTGAGAGGGGAGGGACCGCCGACGATGAGCAGTTCTTC	CAIRERGGTADDEQFF
TRBV27	TRBJ2-7	-	TRBD2	TGTGCCAGCAGTGCGGGACTAGCGACCCACGAGCAGTACTTC	CASSAGLATHEQYF